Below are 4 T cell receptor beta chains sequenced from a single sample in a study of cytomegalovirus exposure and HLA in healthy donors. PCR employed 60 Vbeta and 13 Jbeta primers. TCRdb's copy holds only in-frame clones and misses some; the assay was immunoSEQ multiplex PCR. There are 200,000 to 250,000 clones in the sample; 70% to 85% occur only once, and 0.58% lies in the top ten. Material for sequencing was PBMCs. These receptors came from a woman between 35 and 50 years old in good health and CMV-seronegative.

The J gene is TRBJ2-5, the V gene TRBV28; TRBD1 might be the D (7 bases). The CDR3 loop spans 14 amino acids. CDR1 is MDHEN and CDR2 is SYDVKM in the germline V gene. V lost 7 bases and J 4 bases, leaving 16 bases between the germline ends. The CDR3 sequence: CASTEGAHGETQYF. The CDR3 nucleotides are TGTGCCAGCACGGAGGGGGCGCACGGAGAGACCCAGTACTTC.

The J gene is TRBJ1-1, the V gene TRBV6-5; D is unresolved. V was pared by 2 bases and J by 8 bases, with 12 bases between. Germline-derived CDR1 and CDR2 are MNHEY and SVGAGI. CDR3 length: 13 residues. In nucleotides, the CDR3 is TGTGCCAGCAGTTACGACTTCGGTAGGGAAGCTTTCTTT. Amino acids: CASSYDFGREAFF.

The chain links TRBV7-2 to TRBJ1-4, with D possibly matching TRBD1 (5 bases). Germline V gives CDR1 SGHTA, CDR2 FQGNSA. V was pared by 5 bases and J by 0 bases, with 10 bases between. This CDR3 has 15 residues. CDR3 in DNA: TGTGCCAGCAGCCCAGACAGAGCAACTAATGAAAAACTGTTTTTT. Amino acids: CASSPDRATNEKLFF. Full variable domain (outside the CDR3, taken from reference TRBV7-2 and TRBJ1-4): GAGVSQSPSNKVTEKGKDVELRCDPISGHTALYWYRQSLGQGLEFLIYFQGNSAPDKSGLPSDRFSAERTGGSVSTLTIQRTQQEDSAVYLCASSPDRATNEKLFFGSGTQLSVL.

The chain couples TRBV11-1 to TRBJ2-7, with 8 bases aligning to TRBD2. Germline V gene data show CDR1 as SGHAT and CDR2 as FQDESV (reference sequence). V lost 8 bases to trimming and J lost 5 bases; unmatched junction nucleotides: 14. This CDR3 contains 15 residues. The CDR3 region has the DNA TGTGCCAGCGCCAGGGCGGGGGGACACCTTAACGAGCAGTACTTC. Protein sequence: CASARAGGHLNEQYF.